These 31 T cell receptor beta chains were all obtained from the same sample, sequenced in a study of blood T cell repertoires in COVID-19. Repertoires were generated with immunoSEQ multiplex PCR, while TCRdb's copy carries only in-frame clones and drops some. The sample consists of approximately 530,000 clones, less than 90% of them appearing once. The specimen sequenced was peripheral blood. The source of these receptors is a woman aged 45-65 years with COVID-19, enrolled during active disease.

This sequence joins TRBV2 and TRBJ1-5, with D tentatively TRBD1 (5 bases). CDR1 and CDR2 (germline): SNHLY, FYNNEI. The germline V and J ends were trimmed by 3 bases and 7 bases, with 13 bases remaining between them. The CDR3 consists of 14 residues. The CDR3 is CASSDWGEGQPQHF. The CDR3 DNA follows: TGTGCCAGCAGTGATTGGGGGGAAGGGCAGCCCCAGCATTTT. The complete variable domain, with remaining parts taken from reference TRBV2 and TRBJ1-5, reads EPEVTQTPSHQVTQMGQEVILRCVPISNHLYFYWYRQILGQKVEFLVSFYNNEISEKSEIFDDQFSVERPDGSNFTLKIRSTKLEDSAMYFCASSDWGEGQPQHFGDGTRLSIL.

The chain is built from TRBV7-6 and TRBJ2-3; 8 nucleotides match TRBD1. CDR3 length equals 15 residues. V was pared by 4 bases and J by 0 bases, with 3 bases of the junction left unmatched. Germline lookup yields CDR1 SGHVS and CDR2 FNYEAQ. The CDR3 sequence: CASSSWTGSTDTQYF. DNA for the CDR3: TGTGCCAGCAGCTCCTGGACAGGGAGCACAGATACGCAGTATTTT.

The rearrangement links TRBV4-1 to TRBJ2-4; D not resolved. The germline CDR1 and CDR2 sequences are MGHRA and YSYEKL. The CDR3 loop spans 13 amino acids. V lost 4 bases and J 8 bases, leaving 12 bases between the germline ends. DNA of the CDR3: TGCGCCAGCAGCCTAAGCCCCCTCGACATTCAGTACTTC. It codes for CASSLSPLDIQYF.

This chain connects TRBV5-1 to TRBJ1-2; possible D gene TRBD1, 6 bases. CDR3 length: 17 amino acids. CDR1 is SGHRS and CDR2 is YFSETQ in the germline V gene. V lost 3 bases, J lost 4 bases, and 22 bases lay in between. This chain's CDR3 is CASSSAFGQLSVYGYTF. In nucleotides, the CDR3 is TGCGCCAGCAGCTCAGCATTCGGACAGCTCAGCGTCTATGGCTACACCTTC.

The chain has TRBV18 and TRBJ1-1; D is perhaps TRBD1 (5 bases). The V end lost 6 bases, the J end lost 4 bases, and 24 bases lay between the germline ends. CDR1 and CDR2 from the germline V gene are KGHSH and LQKENI. This CDR3 spans 17 amino acids. In DNA, the CDR3 is TGTGCCAGCTCTCCCTTCGGGACCGACAAGGAGGGCACTGAAGCTTTCTTT. Translation gives CASSPFGTDKEGTEAFF.

The V gene is TRBV28, the J gene TRBJ2-2, with a weak D call TRBD2 (7 bases). This CDR3 is 16 amino acids long. CDR1 MDHEN and CDR2 SYDVKM come from the germline V gene. The V end lost 5 bases, the J end lost 5 bases, and 18 bases lay between the germline ends. The CDR3 here is CASSPPGGATTGELFF. CDR3 in DNA: TGTGCCAGCAGTCCCCCTGGGGGGGCGACGACCGGGGAGCTGTTTTTT.

The chain uses TRBV27 and TRBJ2-3, with D perhaps TRBD2 (5 bases). CDR1 is MNHEY, CDR2 SMNVEV, per germline (reference sequence). The CDR3 is made up of 15 amino acids. Trimming pared 10 bases from V and 5 bases from J, leaving 22 bases between. CDR3 sequence reads: CATELVGPSGDTQYF. The CDR3 DNA reads as TGTGCCACCGAACTGGTGGGCCCCAGCGGAGATACGCAGTATTTT.

The chain has TRBV5-1 and TRBJ2-1; D may be TRBD2 (6 bases). From germline, CDR1 is SGHRS and CDR2 YFSETQ. Trimming cost V 3 bases and J 4 bases, with 11 bases left between them. This CDR3 has 14 residues. DNA for the CDR3: TGCGCCAGCAGCTGGCGGGACTCGTACAATGAGCAGTTCTTC. It codes for CASSWRDSYNEQFF.

The rearrangement joins TRBV7-2 to TRBJ1-2; possible D gene TRBD1, 6 bases. V was clipped by 7 bases and J by 6 bases, with 15 bases between them. This CDR3 has 13 amino acids. The germline gives CDR1 SGHTA, CDR2 FQGNSA. The CDR3 reads CASNVRGGDGYTF. CDR3 DNA: TGTGCCAGCAACGTCAGGGGTGGGGATGGCTACACCTTC.

The rearrangement joins TRBV3-1 (or the pseudogene TRBV3-2) to TRBJ2-2, with 11 positions matching TRBD2. The V and J ends lost 5 bases and 0 bases, in that order; junction bases with no gene match: 2. This CDR3 comprises 16 residues. The germline CDR1 and CDR2 sequences are LGHDT and YNNKEL (reference sequence). The CDR3 coding sequence is TGTGCCAGCAGCTTACTAGCGGGGGCGAACACCGGGGAGCTGTTTTTT. This codes for CASSLLAGANTGELFF.

The rearrangement links TRBV9 to TRBJ1-5; 8 nucleotides agree with TRBD1. CDR1 is SGDLS, CDR2 YYNGEE, per germline. The ends lost 4 bases at V and 2 bases at J; junction bases unmatched: 2. The CDR3 runs 14 residues. CDR3 in amino acids: CASSPQGGNQPQHF. In nucleotides, the CDR3 is TGTGCCAGCAGCCCACAGGGGGGCAATCAGCCCCAGCATTTT. Complete variable domain (other parts from reference TRBV9 and TRBJ1-5): DSGVTQTPKHLITATGQRVTLRCSPRSGDLSVYWYQQSLDQGLQFLIQYYNGEERAKGNILERFSAQQFPDLHSELNLSSLELGDSALYFCASSPQGGNQPQHFGDGTRLSIL.

The rearrangement uses TRBV29-1 and TRBJ1-6; TRBD1 aligns across 9 bases. Per the germline V gene, CDR1 is SQVTM and CDR2 is ANQGSEA. This CDR3 region has 13 residues. The V and J ends lost 6 bases and 8 bases, in that order; junction bases with no gene match: 5. CDR3 sequence (DNA): TGCAGCGTGAGGAGGGACAGGGATTCACCCCTCCACTTT. Its translation is CSVRRDRDSPLHF.

This chain joins TRBV24-1 and TRBJ2-1, with D possibly being TRBD2 (5 bases). Germline V lookup: CDR1 KGHDR, CDR2 SFDVKD. This CDR3 has 16 amino acids. The V end was cut by 0 bases, the J end by 10 bases, with 18 bases between. CDR3 in DNA: TGTGCCACCAGTGATTTGGGGAGTTATCCAATTTCGGAGCAGTTCTTC. Translating gives CATSDLGSYPISEQFF.

The table lists this clone with a few counts. The chain couples TRBV5-1 to TRBJ1-1, with TRBD1 identical over 11 bases. The CDR3 is 15 residues long. V dropped 4 bases and J dropped 6; count of bases not matched to a gene: 8. Germline V gene data show CDR1 as SGHRS and CDR2 as YFSETQ. CDR3: CASSEPGQGGPEAFF. The CDR3 region has the DNA TGCGCCAGCAGCGAGCCGGGACAGGGGGGCCCTGAAGCTTTCTTT.

CDR3 sequence: CAWSRDSGYTF. CDR3 nucleotide sequence: TGTGCCTGGAGCAGGGACAGCGGCTACACCTTC. The chain is built from TRBV30 and TRBJ1-2; 7 bases line up with TRBD1. Germline assignment: CDR1 GTSNPN and CDR2 SVGIG (reference sequence). This CDR3 spans 11 amino acids. V shed 3 bases, J shed 8 bases, and the junction held 3 bases outside the gene matches.

This sequence joins TRBV9 and TRBJ1-3, with 8 nucleotides matching TRBD1. The germline gives CDR1 SGDLS, CDR2 YYNGEE. CDR3 length: 17 residues. J gave up 0 bases and V 0 bases, and 5 bases lay outside the gene matches. The CDR3 spells CASSVGGRGPSGNTIYF. The CDR3 nucleotides read TGTGCCAGCAGCGTAGGTGGCAGGGGGCCCTCTGGAAACACCATATATTTT.

The chain is built from TRBV9 and TRBJ2-2; 8 bases line up with TRBD1. Trimming cost V 4 bases and J 4 bases; bases outside gene matches: 6. There are 15 residues in the CDR3. Germline loops: CDR1 SGDLS, CDR2 YYNGEE. CDR3 sequence (DNA): TGTGCCAGCAGCCCCCGGACAGGGCTCACCGGGGAGCTGTTTTTT. This codes for CASSPRTGLTGELFF.

This clone was recorded a few times. This rearrangement joins TRBV9 to TRBJ1-4, with no clear D. The V end lost 4 bases, the J end lost 0 bases, and 10 bases lay between the germline ends. This CDR3 region has 15 residues. Germline V CDR1 and CDR2: SGDLS, YYNGEE. The CDR3 is CASSPGESTNEKLFF. The CDR3 bases are TGTGCCAGCAGCCCCGGGGAATCAACTAATGAAAAACTGTTTTTT. Filled out from reference TRBV9 and TRBJ1-4, the complete variable domain reads DSGVTQTPKHLITATGQRVTLRCSPRSGDLSVYWYQQSLDQGLQFLIQYYNGEERAKGNILERFSAQQFPDLHSELNLSSLELGDSALYFCASSPGESTNEKLFFGSGTQLSVL.

This chain uses TRBV24-1 with TRBJ2-1, with D tentatively TRBD1 (5 bases). The CDR3 totals 15 residues. Germline V gene data show CDR1 as KGHDR and CDR2 as SFDVKD. Between the trimmed V and J ends, which lost 4 bases and 2 bases, there was a span of 11 bases. Here the CDR3 reads CATSDWGPAYNEQFF. CDR3 in DNA: TGTGCCACCAGTGACTGGGGCCCCGCCTACAATGAGCAGTTCTTC.

V is TRBV3-1 (or the pseudogene TRBV3-2) and J is TRBJ2-7, with D possibly matching TRBD1 (6 bases). Germline V lookup: CDR1 LGHDT, CDR2 YNNKEL (reference sequence). Trimming shortened V by 7 bases and J by 6 bases, and 22 bases separated the two germline ends. The CDR3 totals 15 residues. DNA for the CDR3: TGTGCCAGCACCGACCCAACCAGGGGAACGGGCGAGCAGTACTTC. Translating it yields CASTDPTRGTGEQYF.

The V gene is TRBV6-5, the J gene TRBJ2-1, with D tentatively TRBD1 (6 bases). Germline V gives CDR1 MNHEY, CDR2 SVGAGI. CDR3 length: 12 residues. Trimming cost V 2 bases and J 8 bases, with 7 bases left between them. Here the CDR3 reads CASSYNRDEQFF. The DNA for the CDR3 is TGTGCCAGCAGTTACAACAGGGATGAGCAGTTCTTC.

The chain links TRBV5-1 to TRBJ2-1; TRBD2 matches at 11 bases. Germline V CDR1 and CDR2: SGHRS, YFSETQ. V was pared by 2 bases and J by 0 bases, with 7 bases of the junction left unmatched. The CDR3 has 18 residues. For the CDR3, the DNA is TGCGCCAGCAGCTTAAGGGGACTAGCGGCCAGCTCCTACAATGAGCAGTTCTTC. It yields the protein CASSLRGLAASSYNEQFF. Combining the CDR3 with reference TRBV5-1 and TRBJ2-1 gives the whole variable domain KAGVTQTPRYLIKTRGQQVTLSCSPISGHRSVSWYQQTPGQGLQFLFEYFSETQRNKGNFPGRFSGRQFSNSRSEMNVSTLELGDSALYLCASSLRGLAASSYNEQFFGPGTRLTVL.

The chain couples TRBV25-1 to TRBJ2-3; the match to TRBD1 covers 7 bases. The length of the CDR3 is 12 residues. Germline values: CDR1 MGHDK, CDR2 SYGVNS. The V gene end was trimmed by 6 bases and the J gene end by 3 bases; junction bases not matched to a gene: 0. The CDR3: CASSRGTDTQYF. In DNA form, the CDR3 reads TGTGCCAGCAGCAGGGGGACAGATACGCAGTATTTT.

V gene TRBV6-5 combines with J gene TRBJ2-7; 10 bases align to TRBD2. CDR3 length: 13 residues. Germline V lookup: CDR1 MNHEY, CDR2 SVGAGI. V shed 11 bases, J shed 5 bases, and the junction held 9 bases outside the gene matches. Here the CDR3 DNA reads TGTGCCGTCGGAGGTGGGACTAGCGACGAGCAGTACTTC. The encoded protein is CAVGGGTSDEQYF.

This chain joins TRBV6-5 and TRBJ2-7, with a possible D match to TRBD1 (5 bases). Germline CDR1 and CDR2: MNHEY and SVGAGI. This CDR3 comprises 14 residues. Between the trimmed V and J ends, which lost 6 bases and 3 bases, there was a span of 15 bases. The DNA for the CDR3 is TGTGCCAGCAGCCCCAGGGAAGTTGACTACGAGCAGTACTTC. Amino acids: CASSPREVDYEQYF.

This clone was found once. This chain uses TRBV9 with TRBJ2-3, with 8 bases lining up with TRBD2. Germline V gene data show CDR1 as SGDLS and CDR2 as YYNGEE. This CDR3 contains 16 residues. The V and J ends lost 6 bases and 2 bases, in that order; junction bases with no gene match: 11. DNA for the CDR3: TGTGCCAGCACCCAACTTTCCGGGGGGGACACAGATACGCAGTATTTT. Encoded protein: CASTQLSGGDTDTQYF. The variable domain in full, with the rest retrieved from reference TRBV9 and TRBJ2-3, is DSGVTQTPKHLITATGQRVTLRCSPRSGDLSVYWYQQSLDQGLQFLIQYYNGEERAKGNILERFSAQQFPDLHSELNLSSLELGDSALYFCASTQLSGGDTDTQYFGPGTRLTVL.

The chain recombines TRBV6-5 with TRBJ1-2; D gene ambiguous. The CDR3 contains 12 residues. CDR1 and CDR2 from the germline V gene are MNHEY and SVGAGI. The germline V and J ends were trimmed by 6 bases and 8 bases, with 13 bases remaining between them. CDR3: CASRPPSRGYTF. CDR3 sequence (DNA): TGTGCCAGCAGACCTCCGAGTCGGGGCTACACCTTC.

V and J are TRBV15 and TRBJ2-1; 8 positions agree with TRBD2. The germline V gene has CDR1 LNHNV and CDR2 YYDKDF (reference sequence). This CDR3 is built from 15 residues. V gave up 3 bases and J gave up 3 bases; unmatched junction bases: 4. The CDR3, as DNA: TGTGCCACCAGCAGCCGGGGGGGGGACTACAATGAGCAGTTCTTC. Protein: CATSSRGGDYNEQFF.

V and J are TRBV13 and TRBJ2-5; 9 bases map to TRBD2. The germline V gene encodes CDR1 PRHDT and CDR2 FYEKMQ (reference sequence). Trimming at V came to 1 base and at J to 5 bases, leaving 11 bases not matched to a gene. The CDR3 covers 17 residues. The CDR3 sequence is CASSLDPSGGLSETQYF. In nucleotides, the CDR3 is TGTGCCAGCAGCTTAGATCCAAGCGGGGGGTTATCGGAGACCCAGTACTTC.

The rearrangement joins TRBV2 to TRBJ1-5; a possible D gene is TRBD1 (6 bases). Trimming shortened V by 3 bases and J by 7 bases, and 13 bases separated the two germline ends. Germline assignment: CDR1 SNHLY and CDR2 FYNNEI. There are 14 residues in the CDR3. The CDR3 is CASSEIRGSQPQHF. The CDR3, as DNA: TGTGCCAGCAGTGAGATTAGGGGGAGCCAGCCCCAGCATTTT. Using reference TRBV2 and TRBJ1-5 for the parts outside the CDR3, the full variable domain is EPEVTQTPSHQVTQMGQEVILRCVPISNHLYFYWYRQILGQKVEFLVSFYNNEISEKSEIFDDQFSVERPDGSNFTLKIRSTKLEDSAMYFCASSEIRGSQPQHFGDGTRLSIL.

A note on this clone: The junction departs from germline at one end; a sequencing error may be responsible. The V gene is TRBV30, the J gene TRBJ2-7, with 8 bases matching TRBD1. The CDR3 contains 11 residues. Germline CDR1 and CDR2: GTSNPN and SVGIG (reference sequence). For the CDR3, the DNA is TGTGCCTGGAGTGTAGGGGCAGGGGGCGGGTTC. Amino acid sequence: CAWSVGAGGGF. The whole variable domain, remainder taken from reference TRBV30 and TRBJ2-7, is SQTIHQWPATLVQPVGSPLSLECTVEGTSNPNLYWYRQAAGRGLQLLFYSVGIGQISSEVPQNLSASRPQDRQFILSSKKLLLSDSGFYLCAWSVGAGGGFGPGTRLTVT.